The present entry profiles one T cell receptor (beta chain) with its context. What it binds is unknown. The record originates from a study of blood T cells in healthy people across ages. Study-wide findings and caveats: When set beside aged donors, long-lived donors presented more naive CD4+ cells and higher diversity.

A sample-barcoded 5' primer and a J-beta primer mix were used in a second PCR of roughly 7 to 11 cycles. A single record per CDR3 protein comes from TCRdb applying MiXCR to the 5' RACE reads. The table lists 1.5 million or so distinct CDR3 sequences, 35% to 45% of them singletons. The sample providers were healthy Caucasian people from Russia, aged about 6 to 95. Trimming took off 3 bases at V and 2 bases at J, with 11 bases between the two ends. This CDR3 comprises 14 residues. The specimen sequenced was blood. J is TRBJ2-7 and V is TRBV12-3 or TRBV12-4; D uncertain. This receptor was obtained from a woman aged 18-29 years in good health. The CDR3 loop reads CASSFSESPYEQYF. The CDR3 bases are TGTGCCAGCAGTTTTTCGGAGTCTCCCTACGAGCAGTACTTC.